Below are 19 T cell receptor beta chains sequenced from a single sample in a study of blood T cell repertoires in COVID-19 (dated by TCRdb to about 2020). Library preparation was by the immunoSEQ multiplex PCR assay. The source is immuneACCESS, and TCRdb retained only in-frame sequences with V and J called. Part of the clones is not carried over; for the studies checked, unresolved V genes explain less than half of this, and the remainder is unexplained. The sample records a few hundred thousand clones, approximately 80% of which are singletons. The ten largest clones represent around 7.4% of the sample. Sequenced input: PBMCs or T cells enriched from blood (not recorded which). These receptors were collected from a woman aged 40 to 50 with acute COVID-19.

V is TRBV10-3 and J is TRBJ2-7; perhaps TRBD2 as D (5 bases). V gave up 3 bases and J gave up 6 bases, with 12 bases separating them. Germline CDR1 reads ENHRY; CDR2 reads SYGVKD. This CDR3 has 13 residues. The CDR3 sequence is CAISDRAEGEQYF. CDR3 nucleotides: TGTGCCATCAGTGACCGGGCAGAGGGCGAGCAGTACTTC.

This clone was counted between two and nine times. The chain couples TRBV7-8 to TRBJ2-5; D perhaps matches TRBD1 (5 bases). This CDR3 comprises 14 residues. Germline loops: CDR1 SGHVS, CDR2 FQNEAQ. V lost 3 bases to trimming and J lost 4 bases, with 12 bases between them. The CDR3 coding sequence is TGTGCCAGCAGCTTGAGGACATTCCGAGAGACCCAGTACTTC. Its translation: CASSLRTFRETQYF.

The chain recombines TRBV2 with TRBJ1-3, with 10 bases lining up with TRBD1. The CDR3 contains 14 residues. Germline trimming cut 7 bases from V and 8 bases from J; bases unmatched to any gene: 8. Germline CDR1 SNHLY, CDR2 FYNNEI. This CDR3 reads CASKVGTGVDTIYF. CDR3 sequence (DNA): TGTGCCAGCAAGGTCGGGACAGGGGTGGACACCATATATTTT.

The V call is TRBV4-2, the J call TRBJ2-7, with a possible D match to TRBD2 (6 bases). This CDR3 is 14 amino acids long. The germline CDR1 and CDR2 sequences are LGHNA and YNFKEQ. Trimming stripped 2 bases from V and 3 bases from J, with 11 bases between. The CDR3 coding sequence is TGTGCCAGCAGCCAACTCTCGGGGGACTACGAGCAGTACTTC. Encoded protein: CASSQLSGDYEQYF.

The rearrangement joins TRBV6-5 to TRBJ2-1; D is unresolved. Trimming took 0 bases from V and 4 from J, leaving 7 bases between them. There are 14 residues in the CDR3. Germline values: CDR1 MNHEY, CDR2 SVGAGI. CDR3 coding DNA: TGTGCCAGCAGTTACTCTCAACAGTACAATGAGCAGTTCTTC. Amino acid sequence: CASSYSQQYNEQFF.

This sequence joins TRBV28 and TRBJ1-4; TRBD1 matches 9 bases. The V segment lost 8 bases and the J segment 5 bases; nucleotides outside the gene matches: 3. Germline V gene data show CDR1 as MDHEN and CDR2 as SYDVKM. The CDR3 has 13 amino acids. Here the CDR3 DNA reads TGTGCCAGCGGGACAGGGTCAAATGAAAAACTGTTTTTT. Translation gives CASGTGSNEKLFF.

This chain joins TRBV18 and TRBJ2-7, with TRBD2 identical over 7 bases. In germline, CDR1 is KGHSH, CDR2 LQKENI. The CDR3 sequence is 14 residues long. Trimming took 5 bases from V and 3 from J; bases not matched to a gene: 7. CDR3: CASSSYGGNYEQYF. In nucleotides, the CDR3 is TGTGCCAGCTCATCGTACGGGGGGAACTACGAGCAGTACTTC.

The rearrangement uses TRBV29-1 and TRBJ1-2; the match to TRBD1 covers 7 bases. Germline V gene lookup returns CDR1 SQVTM and CDR2 ANQGSEA. Trimming removed 3 bases from V and 5 bases from J; junction bases left unmatched: 12. The CDR3 spans 15 residues. The CDR3: CSVDKETGQLYGYTF. The CDR3 DNA reads TGCAGCGTTGATAAGGAGACAGGGCAACTTTATGGCTACACCTTC. Complete variable domain (other parts from reference TRBV29-1 and TRBJ1-2): SAVISQKPSRDICQRGTSLTIQCQVDSQVTMMFWYRQQPGQSLTLIATANQGSEATYESGFVIDKFPISRPNLTFSTLTVSNMSPEDSSIYLCSVDKETGQLYGYTFGSGTRLTVV.

The chain carries TRBV6-6 and TRBJ1-2, with a weak D call TRBD1 (6 bases). V was trimmed by 2 bases and J by 5 bases, leaving 12 bases between them. CDR1 is MNHNY and CDR2 is SVGAGI in the germline V gene (reference sequence). The CDR3 totals 14 residues. CDR3 in amino acids: CASSYPGVRYGYTF. The CDR3 DNA sequence: TGTGCCAGCAGTTACCCAGGGGTTCGGTATGGCTACACCTTC.

The chain couples TRBV5-1 to TRBJ2-7, with D perhaps TRBD2 (6 bases). The CDR3 loop spans 14 amino acids. V was shortened by 4 bases and J by 5 bases, with 16 bases between the two germline ends. Germline CDR1 is SGHRS and CDR2 is YFSETQ. The CDR3 nucleotides read TGCGCCAGCAGCCCAGGAGGGCCGTTAAACGAGCAGTACTTC. Protein product: CASSPGGPLNEQYF.

Here the CDR3 DNA reads TGTGCCAGCAGCGAGGCGCCTAGCCGCATATACAATGAGCAGTTCTTC. The encoded protein is CASSEAPSRIYNEQFF. The rearrangement joins TRBV14 to TRBJ2-1, with D perhaps matching TRBD2 (5 bases). Germline V gene lookup returns CDR1 SGHDN and CDR2 FVKESK. Trimming took off 5 bases at V and 4 bases at J, with 18 bases between the two ends. The CDR3 length is 16 residues.

The chain is built from TRBV11-2 and TRBJ2-5; TRBD2 aligns across 12 bases. The length of the CDR3 is 15 residues. V gave up 3 bases and J gave up 5 bases; unmatched junction bases: 4. CDR1 is SGHAT, CDR2 FQNNGV, per germline. CDR3 loop: CASSFRTSGAETQYF. For the CDR3, the DNA is TGTGCCAGCAGCTTCCGGACTAGCGGGGCCGAGACCCAGTACTTC.

J is TRBJ1-1 and V is TRBV25-1, with TRBD1 identical over 10 bases. Trimming at V came to 5 bases and at J to 4 bases, leaving 7 bases not matched to a gene. Germline-derived CDR1 and CDR2 are MGHDK and SYGVNS. This CDR3 spans 15 amino acids. The CDR3 nucleotides are TGTGCCAGCAGTCTTCAAGGGACAGGGGTCACTGAAGCTTTCTTT. Its translation: CASSLQGTGVTEAFF.

This clone was recorded only once. The gene calls are TRBV2 and TRBJ1-2; no clear D gene. The germline CDR1 and CDR2 sequences are SNHLY and FYNNEI. The CDR3 extends over 13 amino acids. The V end lost 2 bases, the J end lost 3 bases, and 7 bases lay between the germline ends. Here the CDR3 DNA reads TGTGCCAGCAGTGAACGGGGTTACTATGGCTACACCTTC. This codes for CASSERGYYGYTF.

The V call is TRBV28, the J call TRBJ1-1; possibly TRBD1 for D (5 bases). The CDR3 has 12 residues. The V gene lost 6 bases and the J gene lost 12 bases, with 17 bases spanning the gap. Germline assignment: CDR1 MDHEN and CDR2 SYDVKM. The CDR3 region is CASRQDAFETFF. The CDR3 bases are TGTGCCAGCAGACAGGACGCGTTTGAGACTTTCTTT.

The chain carries TRBV7-8 and TRBJ2-7; TRBD2 might be the D (5 bases). Germline CDR1 is SGHVS and CDR2 is FQNEAQ. The CDR3 extends over 14 amino acids. V was trimmed by 0 bases and J by 6 bases, leaving 12 bases between them. For the CDR3, the DNA is TGTGCCAGCAGCTTAGCGAGCCCGGCGGGCGAGCAGTACTTC. Translated, it gives CASSLASPAGEQYF.

The chain links TRBV5-1 to TRBJ1-3, with a tentative D call TRBD1 (6 bases). Trimming stripped 2 bases from V and 2 bases from J, with 17 bases between. The CDR3 is made up of 17 amino acids. Germline assignment: CDR1 SGHRS and CDR2 YFSETQ. The CDR3 DNA sequence: TGCGCCAGCAGCTTTGGGGGCAGAGGGGACCCTGGAAACACCATATATTTT. Residues: CASSFGGRGDPGNTIYF. The variable domain in full, with the rest retrieved from reference TRBV5-1 and TRBJ1-3, is KAGVTQTPRYLIKTRGQQVTLSCSPISGHRSVSWYQQTPGQGLQFLFEYFSETQRNKGNFPGRFSGRQFSNSRSEMNVSTLELGDSALYLCASSFGGRGDPGNTIYFGEGSWLTVV.

This clone appeared a single time. This chain joins TRBV19 and TRBJ1-2; 10 positions match TRBD1. J gave up 8 bases and V 5 bases, and 8 bases lay outside the gene matches. Germline loops: CDR1 LNHDA, CDR2 SQIVND (reference sequence). The length of the CDR3 is 14 residues. The CDR3 loop is CASSLGQGSRGYTF. CDR3 nucleotide sequence: TGTGCCAGTAGTCTGGGACAGGGGAGTAGAGGCTACACCTTC.

This chain connects TRBV6-1 to TRBJ1-4; D call uncertain. Trimming took off 1 base at V and 8 bases at J, with 8 bases between the two ends. Germline-derived CDR1 and CDR2 are MNHNS and SASEGT. The CDR3 is 13 amino acids. The CDR3 DNA is TGTGCCAGCAGTGAAGTTATCGGGGAAAAACTGTTTTTT. Amino acid sequence: CASSEVIGEKLFF.